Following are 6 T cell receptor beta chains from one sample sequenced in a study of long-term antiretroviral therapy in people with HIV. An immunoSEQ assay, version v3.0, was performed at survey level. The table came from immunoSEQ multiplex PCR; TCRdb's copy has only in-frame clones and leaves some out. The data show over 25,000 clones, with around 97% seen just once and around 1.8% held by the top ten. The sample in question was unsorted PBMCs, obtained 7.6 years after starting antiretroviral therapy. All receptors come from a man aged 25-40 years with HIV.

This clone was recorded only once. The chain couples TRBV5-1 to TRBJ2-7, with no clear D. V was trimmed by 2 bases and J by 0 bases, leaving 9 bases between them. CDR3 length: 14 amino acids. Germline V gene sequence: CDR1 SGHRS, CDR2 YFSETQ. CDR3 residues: CASSFAPDSYEQYF. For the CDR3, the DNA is TGCGCCAGCAGCTTCGCACCCGACTCCTACGAGCAGTACTTC.

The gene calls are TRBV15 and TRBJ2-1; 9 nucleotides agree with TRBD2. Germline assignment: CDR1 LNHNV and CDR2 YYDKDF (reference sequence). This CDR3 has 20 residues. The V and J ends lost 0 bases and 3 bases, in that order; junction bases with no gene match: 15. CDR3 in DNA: TGTGCCACCAGCAGAGATACCGCGGGAGGGCCAGGGGGTGGCTACAATGAGCAGTTCTTC. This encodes CATSRDTAGGPGGGYNEQFF.

The CDR3 protein is CASSLSQWGTEAFF. Here the CDR3 DNA reads TGTGCCAGCAGCTTGTCCCAGTGGGGCACTGAAGCTTTCTTT. The chain joins TRBV6-6 to TRBJ1-1; no reliable D call. The V gene lost 6 bases and the J gene lost 4 bases, with 15 bases spanning the gap. The CDR3 extends over 14 amino acids. From germline, CDR1 is MNHNY and CDR2 SVGAGI (reference sequence).

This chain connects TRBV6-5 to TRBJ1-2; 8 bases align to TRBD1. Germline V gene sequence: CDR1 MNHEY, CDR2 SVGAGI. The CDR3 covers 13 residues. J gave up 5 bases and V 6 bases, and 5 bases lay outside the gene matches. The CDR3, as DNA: TGTGCCAGCAGATCGACAGGGGAATATGGCTACACCTTC. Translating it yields CASRSTGEYGYTF.

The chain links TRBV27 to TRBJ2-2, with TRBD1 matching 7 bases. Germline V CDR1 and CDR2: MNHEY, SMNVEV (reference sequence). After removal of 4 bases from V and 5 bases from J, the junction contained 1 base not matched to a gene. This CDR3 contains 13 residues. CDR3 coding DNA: TGTGCCAGCAGTTCACAGGGGACCGGGGAGCTGTTTTTT. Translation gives CASSSQGTGELFF.

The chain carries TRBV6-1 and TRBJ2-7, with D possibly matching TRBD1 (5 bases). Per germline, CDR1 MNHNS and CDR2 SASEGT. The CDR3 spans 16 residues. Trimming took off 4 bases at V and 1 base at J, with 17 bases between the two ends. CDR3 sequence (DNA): TGTGCCAGCAGTGCCACAACCGTCCCAGGGTCCTACGAGCAGTACTTC. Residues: CASSATTVPGSYEQYF.